This T cell receptor beta chain stems from a study of cytomegalovirus exposure and HLA in healthy donors listed by TCRdb under 2017. Background on the whole study: According to a later analysis, the 120 validation repertoires were produced on the same platform as the roughly 600 repertoires of the first cohort. A separate validation cohort of approximately 130 different subjects was used in addition to the roughly 670-subject first cohort. The study aimed to test whether cataloging public T cell receptors could reveal signatures of past pathogen exposure. High-throughput TCR immunosequencing, statistical association of individual TCRs with disease status, and machine learning were combined to predict cytomegalovirus infection status. The full study reports these points: In vitro tests confirmed that a few of the cytomegalovirus-associated TCR beta chains recognize cytomegalovirus antigens. Of the cluster scores, 85% to 95% were above 0 in a later analysis, which found that TCRs clustered in the first cohort also tended to co-occur in the approximately 110 validation repertoires. While some public TCRs were present in many individuals, most TCR sequences turned up only very rarely across donors. It was suggested by the authors that the approach could potentially be generalized to other disease states and immunological phenotypes. In the study, roughly 160 TCR beta chains were listed as associated with cytomegalovirus. A later analysis lacked HLA typing for the validation cohort, so it scored co-occurrence in that cohort across all 120 or so repertoires. The classifier was reported to diagnose cytomegalovirus status with high specificity and sensitivity in both the original cohort and the validation cohort.

On this clone itself: This clone's antigen is unknown. Base qualities are not recorded, but no much larger clone differs from it by a single base.

The method was the immunoSEQ multiplex PCR assay. The paper's processing steps were these. To diagnose cytomegalovirus status from the catalog of TCR beta chain sequences, a statistical classification framework was built. Drawn from immuneACCESS, this table holds only the in-frame rearrangements with V and J called that TCRdb kept. Clones are partly lost; checked studies trace under half to an unresolved V gene and leave the rest unexplained. V and J calls and clone size are as listed in that table; D and trimming were resolved from the DNA. Counted in this sample were 65,000 to 75,000 clones; over 90% of them appeared once. Approximately 3% of the sample belongs to the ten largest clones. Donors formed part of the validation cohort, which comprised fewer than 150 subjects and was distinct from the first cohort of 690 or so subjects. Trimmed from V: 2 bases; trimmed from J: 4 bases; junction bases lacking a gene match: 5. For CDR1 and CDR2, the germline V gene lists MNHEY and SVGAGI. Measured from the cysteine to the phenylalanine, the CDR3 is 15 residues long. Only the CDR3 DNA is retained, 45 bases long and in frame from the first base.

This TCR came from a young woman in good health and CMV-seropositive. Sequencing was done on a sample of PBMCs. The rearranged chain carries TRBV6-5 and TRBJ1-5, with TRBD1 identical over 7 junction bases. The CDR3 in this case is CASSYDGTVNQPQHF. In nucleotides, the sequence is TGTGCCAGCAGTTACGACGGGACAGTGAATCAGCCCCAGCATTTT.